A single sample is the source of the 16 T cell receptor beta chains below, sequenced in a study of blood T cell repertoires in COVID-19. Clones were read by immunoSEQ multiplex PCR, and TCRdb kept only the in-frame ones, dropping some. Of some 110,000 clones listed, 70% to 85% are singletons. Sequenced: peripheral blood. The receptors were sampled from a man aged 50-60 years with acute or convalescent COVID-19.

The rearrangement links TRBV20-1 to TRBJ1-1; no definite D call. CDR3 length equals 9 residues. Trimming left V 7 bases short and J 2 bases short, with 2 bases between. Germline assignment: CDR1 DFQATT and CDR2 SNEGSKA (reference sequence). CDR3 in amino acids: CSVNTEAFF. The CDR3 bases are TGCAGTGTAAACACTGAAGCTTTCTTT.

This clone occurred once. The chain couples TRBV7-9 to TRBJ2-7; 8 nucleotides align to TRBD2. CDR1 and CDR2 (germline): SEHNR, FQNEAQ (reference sequence). This CDR3 spans 16 amino acids. Losses at the gene ends were 2 bases for V and 1 base for J; bases not matched to a gene: 7. This CDR3 is CASSLSLAGGSYEQYF. Written as DNA, the CDR3 is TGTGCCAGCAGCTTAAGCCTTGCGGGGGGATCCTACGAGCAGTACTTC.

The chain carries TRBV12-3 or TRBV12-4 and TRBJ1-2; D is undetermined. The V and J ends lost 3 bases and 6 bases respectively, with 8 bases between them. This CDR3 spans 12 amino acids. CDR3 coding DNA: TGTGCCAGCAGTTTCGAGCTGGATGGCTACACCTTC. Translating it yields CASSFELDGYTF.

The chain uses TRBV10-3 and TRBJ1-2; 8 bases align to TRBD1. Trimming took 1 base from V and 7 from J; bases not matched to a gene: 5. The CDR3 runs to 14 residues. Per the germline V gene, CDR1 is ENHRY and CDR2 is SYGVKD. The CDR3 loop is CAISELGQEGGYTF. The CDR3 region has the DNA TGTGCCATCAGTGAGTTGGGACAGGAAGGTGGCTACACCTTC.

The CDR3 protein is CSVEGAAQETQYF. The CDR3 region has the DNA TGCAGCGTTGAAGGGGCAGCCCAAGAGACCCAGTACTTC. The chain recombines TRBV29-1 with TRBJ2-5; D not resolved. This CDR3 spans 13 amino acids. The germline gives CDR1 SQVTM, CDR2 ANQGSEA. V lost 1 base and J lost 1, with 7 bases in between.

This sequence joins TRBV11-2 and TRBJ2-5; D is unresolved. Trimming stripped 0 bases from V and 8 bases from J, with 10 bases between. CDR3 length: 13 amino acids. Germline CDR1 reads SGHAT; CDR2 reads FQNNGV. CDR3 region: CASSLDPVVTQYF. CDR3 coding DNA: TGTGCCAGCAGCTTAGATCCCGTTGTAACCCAGTACTTC.

About this clone: This specimen includes other DNA sequences encoding the same CDR3. The chain uses TRBV7-9 and TRBJ1-5; TRBD1 matches 8 bases. Germline-derived CDR1 and CDR2 are SEHNR and FQNEAQ (reference sequence). This CDR3 is built from 15 residues. V lost 5 bases, J lost 3 bases, and 6 bases stayed unmatched. The CDR3 sequence: CASSPGTGNNQPQHF. For the CDR3, the DNA is TGTGCCAGCAGCCCTGGGACAGGAAACAATCAGCCCCAGCATTTT.

This sequence joins TRBV18 and TRBJ2-1; 8 bases match TRBD2. Germline V gene lookup returns CDR1 KGHSH and CDR2 LQKENI. The CDR3 covers 16 residues. The ends lost 4 bases at V and 8 bases at J; junction bases unmatched: 13. Here the CDR3 reads CASSRPGGSRWDEQFF. The CDR3 bases are TGTGCCAGCTCACGACCGGGGGGGTCCCGCTGGGATGAGCAGTTCTTC. The whole variable domain, filled in from reference TRBV18 and TRBJ2-1, reads NAGVMQNPRHLVRRRGQEARLRCSPMKGHSHVYWYRQLPEEGLKFMVYLQKENIIDESGMPKERFSAEFPKEGPSILRIQQVVRGDSAAYFCASSRPGGSRWDEQFFGPGTRLTVL.

The sample holds a few counts of this clone. V usage is TRBV20-1 and J usage is TRBJ1-4; 7 bases match TRBD1. J lost 13 bases, V lost 3 bases, and 17 bases had no gene match. CDR1 is DFQATT, CDR2 SNEGSKA, per germline (reference sequence). CDR3 length equals 15 residues. CDR3 sequence (DNA): TGCAGTGCTAGTAGGCCAGGGGGGAATAATGAAGGACTGTTTTTT. Translated, it gives CSASRPGGNNEGLFF.

This chain links TRBV7-9 with TRBJ1-1; D ambiguous. The CDR3 is 13 amino acids. Germline V CDR1 and CDR2: SEHNR, FQNEAQ (reference sequence). Trimming removed 3 bases at V and 1 base at J, with 6 bases between. CDR3 coding DNA: TGTGCCAGCAGCTTTTCCCAGAACACTGAAGCTTTCTTT. It translates to CASSFSQNTEAFF.

The CDR3: CASSRRQGSSYNEQFF. The CDR3 nucleotides read TGTGCCAGCAGCCGGAGACAGGGGAGTTCCTACAATGAGCAGTTCTTC. The chain combines TRBV5-4 with TRBJ2-1, with 8 bases lining up with TRBD1. Germline V CDR1 and CDR2: SGHNT, YYREEE (reference sequence). The trim removed 4 bases at V and 1 base at J, leaving 7 bases unmatched. The CDR3 totals 16 residues.

The V gene is TRBV5-1, the J gene TRBJ1-2, with 8 bases fitting TRBD1. V was clipped by 4 bases and J by 4 bases; unmatched bases: 3. Germline values: CDR1 SGHRS, CDR2 YFSETQ. There are 13 residues in the CDR3. The CDR3, as DNA: TGCGCCAGCAGCATCACAGGGGGCTATGGCTACACCTTC. It codes for CASSITGGYGYTF. Filled out from reference TRBV5-1 and TRBJ1-2, the complete variable domain reads KAGVTQTPRYLIKTRGQQVTLSCSPISGHRSVSWYQQTPGQGLQFLFEYFSETQRNKGNFPGRFSGRQFSNSRSEMNVSTLELGDSALYLCASSITGGYGYTFGSGTRLTVV.

This clone was detected only a few times. The chain carries TRBV15 and TRBJ2-5, with D possibly matching TRBD1 (6 bases). V shed 2 bases and J shed 3 bases, with 13 bases lying between them. Germline V CDR1 and CDR2: LNHNV, YYDKDF (reference sequence). The CDR3 length is 15 residues. The CDR3: CATSRSRGDEETQYF. As DNA, the CDR3 is TGTGCCACCAGCAGAAGCAGGGGAGATGAAGAGACCCAGTACTTC.

V is TRBV7-6 and J is TRBJ1-4, with D unclear. CDR1 and CDR2 from the germline V gene are SGHVS and FNYEAQ. V was cut by 5 bases and J by 4 bases, with 11 bases left in between. This CDR3 contains 14 residues. The CDR3 DNA reads TGTGCCAGCAGCCCAGACACTGATAATGAAAAACTGTTTTTT. Its protein is CASSPDTDNEKLFF.

J is TRBJ2-1 and V is TRBV5-1; perhaps TRBD2 as D (6 bases). The CDR3 loop spans 13 amino acids. The germline V and J ends were trimmed by 4 bases and 4 bases, with 9 bases remaining between them. Germline assignment: CDR1 SGHRS and CDR2 YFSETQ. CDR3 bases: TGCGCCAGCAGCGACGGGACTTACAATGAGCAGTTCTTC. Translation: CASSDGTYNEQFF.

V and J are TRBV9 and TRBJ2-1; 15 bases are shared with TRBD2. V lost 0 bases and J lost 12; bases outside the gene matches: 13. In germline, CDR1 is SGDLS, CDR2 YYNGEE. This CDR3 has 18 residues. CDR3 in amino acids: CASSVAGTSGGPSGGQFF. CDR3 in DNA: TGTGCCAGCAGCGTAGCCGGGACTAGCGGGGGGCCGTCTGGTGGGCAGTTCTTC.